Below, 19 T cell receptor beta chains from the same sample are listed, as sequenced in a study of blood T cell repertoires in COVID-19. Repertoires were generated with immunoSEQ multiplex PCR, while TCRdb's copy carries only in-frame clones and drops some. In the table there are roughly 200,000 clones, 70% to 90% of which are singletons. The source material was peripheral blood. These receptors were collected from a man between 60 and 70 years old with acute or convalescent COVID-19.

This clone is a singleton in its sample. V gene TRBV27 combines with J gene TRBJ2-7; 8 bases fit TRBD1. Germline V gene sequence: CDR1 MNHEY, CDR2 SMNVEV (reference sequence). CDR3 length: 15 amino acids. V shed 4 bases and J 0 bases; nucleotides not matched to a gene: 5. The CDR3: CASSSRGQASYEQYF. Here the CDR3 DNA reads TGTGCCAGCAGTTCCAGGGGACAGGCCTCCTACGAGCAGTACTTC.

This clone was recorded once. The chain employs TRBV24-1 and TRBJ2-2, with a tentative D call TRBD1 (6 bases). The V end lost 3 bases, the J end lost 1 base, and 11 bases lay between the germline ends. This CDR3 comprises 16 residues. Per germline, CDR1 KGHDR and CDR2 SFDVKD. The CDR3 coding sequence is TGTGCCACCAGTGATCGACAGGAAGAGAACACCGGGGAGCTGTTTTTT. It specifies CATSDRQEENTGELFF.

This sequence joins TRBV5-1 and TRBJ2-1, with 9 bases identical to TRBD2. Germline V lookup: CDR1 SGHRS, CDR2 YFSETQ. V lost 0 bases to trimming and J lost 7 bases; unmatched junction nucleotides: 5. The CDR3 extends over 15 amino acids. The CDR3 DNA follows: TGCGCCAGCAGCTTGGTAGCGGGAGTGTCAAATGAGCAGTTCTTC. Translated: CASSLVAGVSNEQFF. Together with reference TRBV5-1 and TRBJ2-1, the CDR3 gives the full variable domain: KAGVTQTPRYLIKTRGQQVTLSCSPISGHRSVSWYQQTPGQGLQFLFEYFSETQRNKGNFPGRFSGRQFSNSRSEMNVSTLELGDSALYLCASSLVAGVSNEQFFGPGTRLTVL.

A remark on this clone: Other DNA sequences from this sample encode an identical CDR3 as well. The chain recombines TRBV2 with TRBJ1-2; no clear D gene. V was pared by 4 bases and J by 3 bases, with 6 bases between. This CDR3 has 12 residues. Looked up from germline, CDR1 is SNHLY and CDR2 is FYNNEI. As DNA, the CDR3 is TGTGCCAGCAGTGGCGGGGACTATGGCTACACCTTC. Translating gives CASSGGDYGYTF.

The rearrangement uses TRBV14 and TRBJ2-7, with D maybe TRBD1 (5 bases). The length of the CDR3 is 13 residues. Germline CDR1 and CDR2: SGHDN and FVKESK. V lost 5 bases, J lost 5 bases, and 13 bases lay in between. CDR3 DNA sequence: TGTGCCAGCAGCTTTACAGGTTTCCACGAGCAGTACTTC. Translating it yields CASSFTGFHEQYF.

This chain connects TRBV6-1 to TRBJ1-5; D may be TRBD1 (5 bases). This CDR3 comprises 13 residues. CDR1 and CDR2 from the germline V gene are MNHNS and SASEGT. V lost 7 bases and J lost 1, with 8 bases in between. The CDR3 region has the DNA TGTGCCAGCACCCGACAGAGCAATCAGCCCCAGCATTTT. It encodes CASTRQSNQPQHF.

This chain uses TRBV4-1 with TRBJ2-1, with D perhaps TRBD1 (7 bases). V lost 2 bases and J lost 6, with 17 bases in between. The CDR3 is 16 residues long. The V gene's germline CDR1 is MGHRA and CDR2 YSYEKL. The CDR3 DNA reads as TGCGCCAGCAGCCAATCGCCAGGGGGGAGCATCAATGAGCAGTTCTTC. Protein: CASSQSPGGSINEQFF.

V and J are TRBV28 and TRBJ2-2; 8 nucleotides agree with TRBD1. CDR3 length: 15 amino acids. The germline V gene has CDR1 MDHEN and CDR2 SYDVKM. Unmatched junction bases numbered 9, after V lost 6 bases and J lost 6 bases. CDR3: CASRSAGGFSGELFF. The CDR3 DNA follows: TGTGCCAGCAGGTCGGCAGGGGGCTTTTCCGGGGAGCTGTTTTTT.

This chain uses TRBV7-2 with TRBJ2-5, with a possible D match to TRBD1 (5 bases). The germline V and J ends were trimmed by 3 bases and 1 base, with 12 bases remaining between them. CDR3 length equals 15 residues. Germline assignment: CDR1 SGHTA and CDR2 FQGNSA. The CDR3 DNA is TGTGCCAGCAGCTTTGGGGCCGCTGTCCAAGAGACCCAGTACTTC. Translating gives CASSFGAAVQETQYF.

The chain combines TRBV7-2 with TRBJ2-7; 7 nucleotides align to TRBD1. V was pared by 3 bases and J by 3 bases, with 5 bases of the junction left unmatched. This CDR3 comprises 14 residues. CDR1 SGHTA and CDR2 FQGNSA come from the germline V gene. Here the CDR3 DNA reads TGTGCCAGCAGCTTTAAGACAGGGTACTACGAGCAGTACTTC. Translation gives CASSFKTGYYEQYF.

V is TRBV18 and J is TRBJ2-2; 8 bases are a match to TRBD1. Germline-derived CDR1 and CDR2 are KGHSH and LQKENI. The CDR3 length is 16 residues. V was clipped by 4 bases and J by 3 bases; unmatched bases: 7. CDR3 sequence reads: CASSRSPTGDTGELFF. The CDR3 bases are TGTGCCAGCTCACGCTCCCCGACAGGGGACACCGGGGAGCTGTTTTTT.

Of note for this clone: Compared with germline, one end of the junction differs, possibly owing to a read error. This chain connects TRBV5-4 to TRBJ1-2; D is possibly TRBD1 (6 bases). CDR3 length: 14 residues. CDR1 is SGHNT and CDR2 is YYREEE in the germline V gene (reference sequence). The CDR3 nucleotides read TGTGCCAGCAGAGCGAGGGGGACCCCCCCGAGCTTGGCCTTC. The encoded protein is CASRARGTPPSLAF.

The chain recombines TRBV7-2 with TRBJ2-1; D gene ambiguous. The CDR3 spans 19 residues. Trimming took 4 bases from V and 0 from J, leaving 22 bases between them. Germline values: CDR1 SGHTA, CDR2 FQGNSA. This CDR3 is CASSSSGNRRRSSYNEQFF. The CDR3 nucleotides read TGTGCCAGCAGCTCATCAGGAAATCGGCGCCGTAGCTCCTACAATGAGCAGTTCTTC.

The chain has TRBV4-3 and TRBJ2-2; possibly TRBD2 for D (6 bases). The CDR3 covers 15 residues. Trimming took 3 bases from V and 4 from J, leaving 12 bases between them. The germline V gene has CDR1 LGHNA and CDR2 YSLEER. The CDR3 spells CASSHEEGVTGELFF. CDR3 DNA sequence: TGCGCCAGCAGCCACGAGGAGGGAGTCACCGGGGAGCTGTTTTTT.

In DNA, the CDR3 is TGTGCCAGCAGTACCCCCCGGACAGGGGGGTATGGCTACACCTTC. It is translated as CASSTPRTGGYGYTF. V and J are TRBV6-2 or TRBV6-3 and TRBJ1-2; 10 bases are shared with TRBD1. The CDR3 spans 15 residues. The V and J ends lost 5 bases and 5 bases, in that order; junction bases with no gene match: 8. Germline V CDR1 and CDR2: MNHEY, SVGEGT.

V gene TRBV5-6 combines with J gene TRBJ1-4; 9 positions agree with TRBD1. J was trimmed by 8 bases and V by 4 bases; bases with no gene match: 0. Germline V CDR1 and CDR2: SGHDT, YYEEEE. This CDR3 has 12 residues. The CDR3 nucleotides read TGTGCCAGCAGCGGGACAGGGGAAAAACTGTTTTTT. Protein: CASSGTGEKLFF.

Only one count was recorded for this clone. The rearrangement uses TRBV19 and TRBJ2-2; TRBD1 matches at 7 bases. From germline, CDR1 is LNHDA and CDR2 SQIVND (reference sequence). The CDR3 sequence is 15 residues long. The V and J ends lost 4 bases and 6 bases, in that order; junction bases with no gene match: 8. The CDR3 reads CASSTSGGRAGELFF. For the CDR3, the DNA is TGTGCCAGTAGTACGTCAGGGGGTCGCGCCGGGGAGCTGTTTTTT.

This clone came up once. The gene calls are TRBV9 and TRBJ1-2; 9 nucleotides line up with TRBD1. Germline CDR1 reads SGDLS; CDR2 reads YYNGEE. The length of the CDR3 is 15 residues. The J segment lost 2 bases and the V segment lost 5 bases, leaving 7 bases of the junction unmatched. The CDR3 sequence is CASRGGGTGNYGYTF. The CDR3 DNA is TGTGCCAGCAGGGGAGGGGGGACAGGGAACTATGGCTACACCTTC.

CDR3 sequence reads: CATSDILTGRNTIYF. Written as DNA, the CDR3 is TGTGCCACCAGTGATATACTGACAGGCAGAAACACCATATATTTT. The J gene is TRBJ1-3, the V gene TRBV24-1; a weak D match, TRBD1 (6 bases). V was pared by 3 bases and J by 5 bases, with 13 bases between. The CDR3 has 15 amino acids. CDR1 is KGHDR and CDR2 is SFDVKD in the germline V gene.